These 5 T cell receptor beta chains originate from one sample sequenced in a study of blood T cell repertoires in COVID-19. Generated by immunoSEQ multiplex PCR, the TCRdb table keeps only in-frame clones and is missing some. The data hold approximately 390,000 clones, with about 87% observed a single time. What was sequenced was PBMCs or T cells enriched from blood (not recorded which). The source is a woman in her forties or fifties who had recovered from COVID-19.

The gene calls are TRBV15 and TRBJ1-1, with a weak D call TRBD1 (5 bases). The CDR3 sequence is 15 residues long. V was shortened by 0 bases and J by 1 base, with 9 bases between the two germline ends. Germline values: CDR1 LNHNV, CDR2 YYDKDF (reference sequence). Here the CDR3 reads CATSRELGGNTEAFF. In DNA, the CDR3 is TGTGCCACCAGCAGAGAACTGGGGGGGAACACTGAAGCTTTCTTT.

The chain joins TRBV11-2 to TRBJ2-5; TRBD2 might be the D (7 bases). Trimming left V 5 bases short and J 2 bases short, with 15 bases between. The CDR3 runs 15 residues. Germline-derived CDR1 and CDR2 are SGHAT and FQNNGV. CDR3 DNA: TGTGCCAGCAGCGAGGGGGGGACGAAGCAAGAGACCCAGTACTTC. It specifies CASSEGGTKQETQYF. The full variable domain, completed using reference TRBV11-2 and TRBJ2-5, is EAGVAQSPRYKIIEKRQSVAFWCNPISGHATLYWYQQILGQGPKLLIQFQNNGVVDDSQLPKDRFSAERLKGVDSTLKIQPAKLEDSAVYLCASSEGGTKQETQYFGPGTRLLVL.

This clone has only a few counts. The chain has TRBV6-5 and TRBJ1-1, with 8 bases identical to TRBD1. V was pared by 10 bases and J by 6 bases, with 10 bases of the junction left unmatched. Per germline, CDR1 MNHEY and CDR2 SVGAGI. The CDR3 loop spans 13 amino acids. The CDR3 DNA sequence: TGTGCCACGGGACAGGCCCTTACCGCTGAAGCTTTCTTT. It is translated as CATGQALTAEAFF.

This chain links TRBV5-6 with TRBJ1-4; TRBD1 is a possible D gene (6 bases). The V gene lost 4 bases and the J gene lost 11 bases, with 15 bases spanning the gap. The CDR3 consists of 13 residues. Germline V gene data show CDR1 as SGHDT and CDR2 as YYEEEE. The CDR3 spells CASSHATGFKLFF. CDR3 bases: TGTGCCAGCAGCCACGCTACAGGGTTCAAACTGTTTTTT. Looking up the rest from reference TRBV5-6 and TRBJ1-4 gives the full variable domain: DAGVTQSPTHLIKTRGQQVTLRCSPKSGHDTVSWYQQALGQGPQFIFQYYEEEERQRGNFPDRFSGHQFPNYSSELNVNALLLGDSALYLCASSHATGFKLFFGSGTQLSVL.

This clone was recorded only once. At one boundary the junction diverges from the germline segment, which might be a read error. CDR3 sequence (DNA): TGTGCCAGCAGTATCCGGGACAGGGTTGGTTTT. This codes for CASSIRDRVGF. The chain is built from TRBV12-3 or TRBV12-4 and TRBJ1-3; 9 nucleotides line up with TRBD1. This CDR3 contains 11 residues.